The 25 T cell receptor beta chains reported below all come from one sample, sequenced in a study of blood T cell repertoires in COVID-19. Method: immunoSEQ multiplex PCR; TCRdb's copy keeps in-frame clones and lacks some. The table shows roughly 63,000 clones, with approximately 88% occurring only once. The sample taken for sequencing was peripheral blood. These TCRs come from a human donor in a cohort sampled during active COVID-19.

V is TRBV6-2 or TRBV6-3 and J is TRBJ1-2, with a possible D match to TRBD1 (6 bases). Per the germline V gene, CDR1 is MNHEY and CDR2 is SVGEGT. Trimming removed 0 bases from V and 6 bases from J, with 11 bases in between. This CDR3 region has 14 residues. CDR3 residues: CASSYSWGRDGYTF. In DNA, the CDR3 is TGTGCCAGCAGTTACTCGTGGGGGCGAGATGGCTACACCTTC.

The rearrangement links TRBV6-5 to TRBJ1-1; 9 bases line up with TRBD1. The V segment lost 2 bases and the J segment 3 bases; nucleotides outside the gene matches: 1. Looked up from germline, CDR1 is MNHEY and CDR2 is SVGAGI. The CDR3 runs to 14 residues. The CDR3 sequence: CASSYGQGYTEAFF. In nucleotides, the CDR3 is TGTGCCAGCAGTTACGGACAGGGGTACACTGAAGCTTTCTTT.

The chain carries TRBV11-2 and TRBJ2-1; 10 positions agree with TRBD2. The J segment lost 9 bases and the V segment lost 3 bases, leaving 8 bases of the junction unmatched. This CDR3 has 15 residues. The germline gives CDR1 SGHAT, CDR2 FQNNGV. CDR3 protein: CASSFGLAGVAEQFF. The CDR3, as DNA: TGTGCCAGCAGCTTTGGGCTAGCGGGAGTGGCTGAGCAGTTCTTC.

V is TRBV28 and J is TRBJ1-6; TRBD1 aligns across 7 bases. Germline V gene data show CDR1 as MDHEN and CDR2 as SYDVKM. Trimming at V came to 7 bases and at J to 7 bases, leaving 13 bases not matched to a gene. The CDR3 runs 16 residues. CDR3: CASKGGEGAGNSPLHF. CDR3 DNA sequence: TGTGCCAGCAAGGGAGGTGAGGGGGCGGGAAATTCACCCCTCCACTTT.

The chain employs TRBV5-4 and TRBJ1-2, with D unresolved. The ends were cut back, 5 bases at V and 5 bases at J, with 16 bases in the middle. The CDR3 is 14 residues long. From germline, CDR1 is SGHNT and CDR2 YYREEE (reference sequence). The CDR3 DNA is TGTGCCAGCAGACCGGGTAGGGAGCTTTATGGCTACACCTTC. Its protein product is CASRPGRELYGYTF. Based on the CDR3 plus reference TRBV5-4 and TRBJ1-2, the full variable domain is ETGVTQSPTHLIKTRGQQVTLRCSSQSGHNTVSWYQQALGQGPQFIFQYYREEENGRGNFPPRFSGLQFPNYSSELNVNALELDDSALYLCASRPGRELYGYTFGSGTRLTVV.

The chain recombines TRBV7-2 with TRBJ1-4; D unclear. Germline V CDR1 and CDR2: SGHTA, FQGNSA. This CDR3 has 14 residues. V was pared by 1 base and J by 4 bases, with 7 bases between. DNA for the CDR3: TGTGCCAGCAGCTTAGAGTACAGTAATGAAAAACTGTTTTTT. This sequence encodes CASSLEYSNEKLFF.

The chain uses TRBV28 and TRBJ1-5; D unclear. The CDR3 length is 13 residues. V dropped 3 bases and J dropped 1 base, with 4 bases sitting between them. CDR1 is MDHEN, CDR2 SYDVKM, per germline. DNA for the CDR3: TGTGCCAGCAGTTTGGGCAGCAATCAGCCCCAGCATTTT. Its protein is CASSLGSNQPQHF.

This rearrangement joins TRBV19 to TRBJ2-1; the match to TRBD2 covers 10 bases. The CDR3 sequence is 14 residues long. CDR1 is LNHDA, CDR2 SQIVND, per germline (reference sequence). Losses at the gene ends were 9 bases for V and 4 bases for J; bases not matched to a gene: 6. The CDR3 sequence is CASLGTSEYNEQFF. CDR3 in DNA: TGTGCCAGCCTCGGGACTAGCGAATACAATGAGCAGTTCTTC.

The DNA of the CDR3 is TGTGCCAGCAGTTTATCCTTCCTTGATCAGCCCCAGCATTTT. It specifies CASSLSFLDQPQHF. The chain carries TRBV28 and TRBJ1-5; D not certain. Germline CDR1 MDHEN, CDR2 SYDVKM. V gave up 1 base and J gave up 5 bases, with 9 bases separating them. The CDR3 runs 14 residues.

This chain links TRBV5-8 with TRBJ1-5; D may be TRBD1 (5 bases). Between the trimmed V and J ends, which lost 6 bases and 4 bases, there was a span of 11 bases. This CDR3 has 13 amino acids. In germline, CDR1 is SGHTS, CDR2 YDEGEE. CDR3 nucleotide sequence: TGTGCCAGCACCCGTGGGGGGAATCAGCCCCAGCATTTT. This codes for CASTRGGNQPQHF.

The rearrangement links TRBV7-8 to TRBJ2-1; D is unresolved. The ends were cut back, 1 base at V and 1 base at J, with 8 bases in the middle. Germline-derived CDR1 and CDR2 are SGHVS and FQNEAQ. The CDR3 length is 15 residues. This CDR3 is CASSLGAISYNEQFF. CDR3 in DNA: TGTGCCAGCAGCTTAGGCGCGATTTCCTACAATGAGCAGTTCTTC.

This chain uses TRBV14 with TRBJ2-1, with 9 bases fitting TRBD1. CDR1 and CDR2 from the germline V gene are SGHDN and FVKESK. V lost 0 bases and J lost 3; bases outside the gene matches: 9. This CDR3 has 18 residues. For the CDR3, the DNA is TGTGCCAGCAGCCAAGAGGACAGGGGTCACCTTTTCTACAATGAGCAGTTCTTC. As protein: CASSQEDRGHLFYNEQFF.

The gene calls are TRBV18 and TRBJ1-4; no reliable D call. V lost 4 bases, J lost 0 bases, and 9 bases lay in between. CDR1 and CDR2 from the germline V gene are KGHSH and LQKENI. This CDR3 is 15 amino acids long. The DNA for the CDR3 is TGTGCCAGCTCACTAAACACCCCAACTAATGAAAAACTGTTTTTT. Translating it yields CASSLNTPTNEKLFF.

This chain links TRBV25-1 with TRBJ1-5, with D maybe TRBD1 (5 bases). The CDR3 contains 13 residues. Trimming took off 2 bases at V and 4 bases at J, with 6 bases between the two ends. CDR1 MGHDK and CDR2 SYGVNS come from the germline V gene. CDR3 region: CASSERGNQPQHF. The CDR3 DNA is TGTGCCAGCAGTGAAAGGGGAAATCAGCCCCAGCATTTT.

The chain couples TRBV10-3 to TRBJ1-1, with D perhaps TRBD1 (5 bases). Germline V gene sequence: CDR1 ENHRY, CDR2 SYGVKD. The V end was cut by 4 bases, the J end by 4 bases, with 10 bases between. The CDR3 totals 13 residues. The CDR3 loop reads CAISGSGSTEAFF. The CDR3 DNA reads as TGTGCCATCAGTGGGTCAGGGAGCACTGAAGCTTTCTTT.

The gene calls are TRBV6-2 or TRBV6-3 and TRBJ2-2, with a weak D call TRBD1 (5 bases). The CDR3 extends over 15 amino acids. Germline loops: CDR1 MNHEY, CDR2 SVGEGT. V was cut by 2 bases and J by 4 bases, with 11 bases left in between. The CDR3 sequence: CASSYSWGSTGELFF. The DNA for the CDR3 is TGTGCCAGCAGTTACAGTTGGGGCAGCACCGGGGAGCTGTTTTTT.

The chain recombines TRBV5-4 with TRBJ1-1; 10 positions agree with TRBD1. The CDR3 loop spans 15 amino acids. Germline V gene lookup returns CDR1 SGHNT and CDR2 YYREEE (reference sequence). The J segment lost 4 bases and the V segment lost 3 bases, leaving 6 bases of the junction unmatched. CDR3 DNA: TGTGCCAGCAGCTCGGAGACAGGGGGCGGCACTGAAGCTTTCTTT. It codes for CASSSETGGGTEAFF.

In this sample, this clone turned up once. This chain connects TRBV28 to TRBJ2-7; tentatively, D is TRBD1 (6 bases). Trimming stripped 4 bases from V and 5 bases from J, with 12 bases between. CDR3 length: 13 amino acids. Germline V gene lookup returns CDR1 MDHEN and CDR2 SYDVKM. The CDR3 reads CASSSGAGNEQYF. DNA for the CDR3: TGTGCCAGCAGTTCAGGGGCTGGGAACGAGCAGTACTTC. Full variable domain (rest looked up from reference TRBV28 and TRBJ2-7): DVKVTQSSRYLVKRTGEKVFLECVQDMDHENMFWYRQDPGLGLRLIYFSYDVKMKEKGDIPEGYSVSREKKERFSLILESASTNQTSMYLCASSSGAGNEQYFGPGTRLTVT.

The genes are TRBV25-1 and TRBJ1-3; 9 bases fit TRBD1. Germline lookup yields CDR1 MGHDK and CDR2 SYGVNS. Trimming at V came to 2 bases and at J to 4 bases, leaving 9 bases not matched to a gene. The CDR3 is made up of 17 amino acids. The CDR3 coding sequence is TGTGCCAGCAGTGAAATAGGGACAGGGAAGGGGGGAAACACCATATATTTT. Residues: CASSEIGTGKGGNTIYF.

CDR3 nucleotide sequence: TGTGCCAGCAACCCCGGGGGGTCCTATGGCTACACCTTC. Its translation is CASNPGGSYGYTF. This chain uses TRBV11-2 with TRBJ1-2, with D possibly being TRBD1 (5 bases). Per the germline V gene, CDR1 is SGHAT and CDR2 is FQNNGV. This CDR3 has 13 amino acids. V was trimmed by 7 bases and J by 4 bases, leaving 13 bases between them.

V usage is TRBV5-1 and J usage is TRBJ1-3; D is unclear. Between the trimmed V and J ends, which lost 2 bases and 0 bases, there was a span of 12 bases. From germline, CDR1 is SGHRS and CDR2 YFSETQ. The CDR3 runs 16 residues. The CDR3 DNA reads as TGCGCCAGCAGCTTTCCGGGTCGCCCCTCTGGAAACACCATATATTTT. Translated: CASSFPGRPSGNTIYF.

The sample holds one count of this clone. The J gene is TRBJ1-5, the V gene TRBV2, with TRBD1 matching over 7 bases. Germline-derived CDR1 and CDR2 are SNHLY and FYNNEI. Germline trimming cut 2 bases from V and 7 bases from J; bases unmatched to any gene: 2. The length of the CDR3 is 13 residues. CDR3 nucleotide sequence: TGTGCCAGCAGTGAACGACAGGGCCAGCCCCAGCATTTT. Its protein is CASSERQGQPQHF.

The genes are TRBV7-9 and TRBJ1-1, with TRBD1 as a possible D gene (5 bases). The V gene lost 6 bases and the J gene lost 1 base, with 12 bases spanning the gap. This CDR3 region has 14 residues. Germline assignment: CDR1 SEHNR and CDR2 FQNEAQ (reference sequence). CDR3 sequence reads: CASRMGGTNTEAFF. CDR3 coding DNA: TGTGCCAGCAGGATGGGGGGAACGAACACTGAAGCTTTCTTT.

This chain joins TRBV30 and TRBJ2-7; D is perhaps TRBD1 (5 bases). The CDR3 runs 12 residues. V was shortened by 7 bases and J by 4 bases, with 14 bases between the two germline ends. Germline CDR1 GTSNPN, CDR2 SVGIG (reference sequence). The CDR3 region is CAFSLGLYEQYF. The CDR3 DNA follows: TGTGCCTTCTCTTTGGGGCTTTACGAGCAGTACTTC.

The chain carries TRBV6-6 and TRBJ2-5; 8 nucleotides align to TRBD1. J gave up 5 bases and V 7 bases, and 15 bases lay outside the gene matches. CDR3 length equals 16 residues. Germline lookup yields CDR1 MNHNY and CDR2 SVGAGI (reference sequence). The CDR3 DNA follows: TGTGCCAGCAATCCCAACGCGGCAGGGGGCGGGGAGACCCAGTACTTC. Translating it yields CASNPNAAGGGETQYF.